This T cell receptor (beta chain) was identified during a study of T cell responses to AZD1222 COVID-19 vaccine. General study findings and limits: Donors, mostly white British, included more females; clonal diversity was possibly underestimated.

Profiling relied on immunoSEQ multiplex PCR, and the TCRdb table lists in-frame clones only, not all of them. The table shows about 99,000 clones, with more than 75% occurring only once. As regards this clone: Its antigen is as yet unknown.

The receptor's source is an adult in good health. This sample comprised peripheral blood, obtained on day 0 of AZD1222 vaccination.

The CDR3 region is CASSVSTGTGGYEQYF. The CDR3 bases are TGTGCCAGCAGCGTAAGTACCGGGACAGGGGGCTACGAGCAGTACTTC. The chain uses TRBV9 and TRBJ2-7; 11 nucleotides agree with TRBD1. The CDR3 runs to 16 residues. J was trimmed by 3 bases and V by 1 base; bases with no gene match: 6. The germline V gene encodes CDR1 SGDLS and CDR2 YYNGEE.